These 27 T cell receptor beta chains were all obtained from the same sample, sequenced in a study of a mutant IDH1 vaccine in newly diagnosed glioma. Clones were read by immunoSEQ multiplex PCR, and TCRdb kept only the in-frame ones, dropping some. The table has some 47,000 clones, 65% to 90% seen once; the top ten hold 4.7%. Time point given: week 35, safety follow-up. In the vaccine, a single dose held 300 ug of the mutant IDH1 20-mer peptide, along with topical imiquimod. No cognate antigen is known for these TCRs. The source material was PBMCs, sampled from a glioma patient whose treatment included an IDH1 peptide vaccine. Receptors originate from a woman aged 40-49 years with glioma. Some clones in this sample may be carry-over from other donors' samples.

The chain combines TRBV9 with TRBJ2-7; TRBD1 agrees at 10 bases. Unmatched junction bases numbered 4, after V lost 4 bases and J lost 3 bases. Germline lookup yields CDR1 SGDLS and CDR2 YYNGEE. CDR3 length: 14 residues. CDR3 coding DNA: TGTGCCAGCAGCCCGCGGGACAGGGGCTACGAGCAGTACTTC. Protein sequence: CASSPRDRGYEQYF.

A single count supports this clone. The chain couples TRBV15 to TRBJ1-6, with 11 bases lining up with TRBD1. The V gene end was trimmed by 0 bases and the J gene end by 11 bases; junction bases not matched to a gene: 6. The CDR3 spans 16 residues. CDR1 LNHNV and CDR2 YYDKDF come from the germline V gene (reference sequence). DNA for the CDR3: TGTGCCACCAGCAGAGATCGAGGGACAGGGGGGACACCCCTCCACTTT. Its protein is CATSRDRGTGGTPLHF. Full variable domain (rest looked up from reference TRBV15 and TRBJ1-6): DAMVIQNPRYQVTQFGKPVTLSCSQTLNHNVMYWYQQKSSQAPKLLFHYYDKDFNNEADTPDNFQSRRPNTSFCFLDIRSPGLGDTAMYLCATSRDRGTGGTPLHFGNGTRLTVT.

The chain has TRBV11-3 and TRBJ2-1; TRBD1 is a possible D gene (5 bases). Germline assignment: CDR1 SGHNT and CDR2 YENEEA. CDR3 length: 12 residues. V lost 2 bases and J lost 8, with 7 bases in between. CDR3 region: CASSLRGDEQFF. For the CDR3, the DNA is TGTGCCAGCAGCTTAAGGGGCGATGAGCAGTTCTTC.

The rearrangement joins TRBV9 to TRBJ2-3; TRBD2 might be the D (7 bases). V dropped 7 bases and J dropped 2 bases, with 14 bases sitting between them. CDR1 is SGDLS, CDR2 YYNGEE, per germline. This CDR3 contains 14 residues. The CDR3 spells CASGNRDYTDTQYF. CDR3 DNA: TGTGCCAGCGGAAACAGGGACTACACAGATACGCAGTATTTT.

The chain combines TRBV5-1 with TRBJ2-5; no firm D call. This CDR3 has 15 residues. The ends were cut back, 4 bases at V and 2 bases at J, with 15 bases in the middle. The germline gives CDR1 SGHRS, CDR2 YFSETQ. The CDR3 region is CASSPRGASQETQYF. In nucleotides, the CDR3 is TGCGCCAGCAGCCCCCGCGGAGCCTCGCAAGAGACCCAGTACTTC.

The chain combines TRBV7-2 with TRBJ1-4, with D perhaps matching TRBD1 (5 bases). The length of the CDR3 is 17 residues. V lost 1 base, J lost 0 bases, and 12 bases lay in between. CDR1 SGHTA and CDR2 FQGNSA come from the germline V gene. The CDR3 sequence is CASSLVGLGATNEKLFF. The CDR3, as DNA: TGTGCCAGCAGCTTAGTTGGTTTAGGGGCAACTAATGAAAAACTGTTTTTT.

V is TRBV27 and J is TRBJ1-5; D is unclear. This CDR3 has 14 amino acids. CDR1 and CDR2 (germline): MNHEY, SMNVEV (reference sequence). Trimming shortened V by 2 bases and J by 4 bases, and 9 bases separated the two germline ends. CDR3 DNA: TGTGCCAGCAGTTTAAACGGGATAAATCAGCCCCAGCATTTT. As protein: CASSLNGINQPQHF.

The rearrangement uses TRBV5-4 and TRBJ2-1, with 9 positions matching TRBD2. V lost 0 bases to trimming and J lost 2 bases; unmatched junction nucleotides: 3. Germline V gene lookup returns CDR1 SGHNT and CDR2 YYREEE (reference sequence). This CDR3 comprises 16 residues. The CDR3 protein is CASSLGGGRAYNEQFF. In DNA, the CDR3 is TGTGCCAGCAGCTTGGGGGGCGGGAGGGCCTACAATGAGCAGTTCTTC.

The CDR3 region has the DNA TGTGCCAGCTCACCAAAGGGACCCTCTGGAAACACCATATATTTT. It specifies CASSPKGPSGNTIYF. The chain combines TRBV18 with TRBJ1-3, with a tentative D call TRBD1 (5 bases). Germline CDR1 is KGHSH and CDR2 is LQKENI. The CDR3 contains 15 residues. With 2 bases removed from V and 0 bases from J, the gap between germline ends came to 8 bases.

A word on this clone: The junction departs from germline at one end; a sequencing error may be responsible. J is TRBJ1-3 and V is TRBV6-1; TRBD1 agrees at 11 bases. This CDR3 comprises 15 residues. Looked up from germline, CDR1 is MNHNS and CDR2 is SASEGT. CDR3 nucleotides: TGTGCCAGCGGGGGACAGGGGGGTTCGGCGGTTCAATTGGATTTT. It yields the protein CASGGQGGSAVQLDF.

This clone has more than one count but fewer than ten. J is TRBJ2-1 and V is TRBV9; D gene ambiguous. Between the trimmed V and J ends, which lost 0 bases and 2 bases, there was a span of 9 bases. From germline, CDR1 is SGDLS and CDR2 YYNGEE. The CDR3 runs to 15 residues. As DNA, the CDR3 is TGTGCCAGCAGCGTAGGGGCAGCCGCCTACAATGAGCAGTTCTTC. It translates to CASSVGAAAYNEQFF.

This clone is a singleton in its sample. J is TRBJ2-1 and V is TRBV7-2; weak D call: TRBD1 (6 bases). V was shortened by 5 bases and J by 9 bases, with 17 bases between the two germline ends. This CDR3 comprises 14 residues. CDR1 and CDR2 from the germline V gene are SGHTA and FQGNSA. CDR3 DNA: TGTGCCAGCAGCCCCGCAGATCTAGGGGGTGAGCAGTTCTTC. Residues: CASSPADLGGEQFF.

The chain combines TRBV4-1 with TRBJ2-1, with 7 bases fitting TRBD1. Trimming removed 4 bases from V and 10 bases from J; junction bases left unmatched: 7. CDR1 is MGHRA, CDR2 YSYEKL, per germline. CDR3 size: 13 residues. The CDR3 coding sequence is TGCGCCAGCAGCCCAAGACAGGGCGGCGAGCAGTTCTTC. Translation gives CASSPRQGGEQFF.

V usage is TRBV18 and J usage is TRBJ2-7; 9 bases fit TRBD1. J gave up 3 bases and V 3 bases, and 6 bases lay outside the gene matches. The CDR3 covers 15 residues. CDR1 and CDR2 (germline): KGHSH, LQKENI. DNA of the CDR3: TGTGCCAGCTCACCGCCGGGACAGGGAAGCTACGAGCAGTACTTC. It encodes CASSPPGQGSYEQYF.

J is TRBJ1-1 and V is TRBV5-1, with 8 bases identical to TRBD1. CDR3 size: 13 residues. The V gene's germline CDR1 is SGHRS and CDR2 YFSETQ. J lost 6 bases, V lost 2 bases, and 3 bases had no gene match. CDR3 sequence reads: CASSFDRGPEAFF. The CDR3 bases are TGCGCCAGCAGCTTCGACAGGGGCCCTGAAGCTTTCTTT.

The CDR3 loop reads CASSLQGGASEQYF. The CDR3 coding sequence is TGTGCCAGCAGTCTCCAGGGAGGGGCCTCCGAGCAGTACTTC. J is TRBJ2-7 and V is TRBV6-5, with TRBD2 matching over 7 bases. This CDR3 region has 14 residues. Germline CDR1 reads MNHEY; CDR2 reads SVGAGI. The ends lost 5 bases at V and 6 bases at J; junction bases unmatched: 10.

This chain joins TRBV4-2 and TRBJ2-5; 9 bases fit TRBD2. The J segment lost 5 bases and the V segment lost 0 bases, leaving 13 bases of the junction unmatched. The germline V gene encodes CDR1 LGHNA and CDR2 YNFKEQ. The CDR3 length is 18 residues. CDR3 region: CASSQEGAAGGSGETQYF. The DNA for the CDR3 is TGTGCCAGCAGCCAAGAGGGGGCGGCGGGAGGGAGCGGGGAGACCCAGTACTTC.

The chain joins TRBV30 to TRBJ1-5; no definite D call. Germline CDR1 and CDR2: GTSNPN and SVGIG (reference sequence). This CDR3 spans 17 amino acids. Trimming pared 1 base from V and 0 bases from J, leaving 16 bases between. The CDR3 DNA is TGTGCCTGGAGTGGGGGATCCGGCAGCAATAGCAATCAGCCCCAGCATTTT. It yields the protein CAWSGGSGSNSNQPQHF.

Notes on this clone: The same CDR3 can be traced to other DNA sequences in this sample. The chain employs TRBV28 and TRBJ1-1, with D tentatively TRBD1 (5 bases). This CDR3 is built from 11 residues. The germline V gene encodes CDR1 MDHEN and CDR2 SYDVKM. V was pared by 3 bases and J by 8 bases, with 7 bases between. CDR3 region: CASSFWGEAFF. The CDR3 DNA is TGTGCCAGCAGTTTTTGGGGGGAAGCTTTCTTT.

This sequence joins TRBV19 and TRBJ1-1, with D hard to call. Per the germline V gene, CDR1 is LNHDA and CDR2 is SQIVND (reference sequence). The length of the CDR3 is 13 residues. V lost 6 bases and J 1 base, leaving 9 bases between the germline ends. The CDR3 here is CASSTLGNTEAFF. For the CDR3, the DNA is TGTGCCAGTAGCACCTTAGGGAACACTGAAGCTTTCTTT.

The V gene is TRBV5-1, the J gene TRBJ1-1; no reliable D call. This CDR3 comprises 13 residues. Germline CDR1 reads SGHRS; CDR2 reads YFSETQ. V lost 6 bases to trimming and J lost 2 bases, with 11 bases between them. The CDR3 DNA reads TGCGCCAGCAATAGGCAGACCAACACTGAAGCTTTCTTT. Translating gives CASNRQTNTEAFF.

The chain recombines TRBV28 with TRBJ2-1, with TRBD1 identical over 7 bases. The CDR3 is made up of 15 amino acids. With 8 bases clipped from V and 4 bases from J, the junction kept 11 bases outside the gene matches. The germline V gene encodes CDR1 MDHEN and CDR2 SYDVKM. In nucleotides, the CDR3 is TGTGCCAGCGGACTCGAGGGGGCGGGTTACAATGAGCAGTTCTTC. Amino acids: CASGLEGAGYNEQFF. Looking up the rest from reference TRBV28 and TRBJ2-1 gives the full variable domain: DVKVTQSSRYLVKRTGEKVFLECVQDMDHENMFWYRQDPGLGLRLIYFSYDVKMKEKGDIPEGYSVSREKKERFSLILESASTNQTSMYLCASGLEGAGYNEQFFGPGTRLTVL.

Note on this clone: The junction departs from germline at one end; a sequencing error may be responsible. This chain connects TRBV7-9 to TRBJ2-5, with D tentatively TRBD1 (6 bases). There are 14 residues in the CDR3. The germline CDR1 and CDR2 sequences are SEHNR and FQNEAQ (reference sequence). DNA of the CDR3: TGTGTCAGCAGCCGCCCAGGGGTTCAAGAGACCCAGTACTTC. It encodes CVSSRPGVQETQYF.

The chain links TRBV6-1 to TRBJ1-2; no definite D call. CDR1 and CDR2 (germline): MNHNS, SASEGT. The CDR3 contains 12 residues. Trimming took 7 bases from V and 4 from J, leaving 10 bases between them. CDR3 in amino acids: CASIVRPYGYTF. Here the CDR3 DNA reads TGTGCCAGCATTGTCAGACCCTATGGCTACACCTTC.

This clone was observed a few times. The CDR3 reads CASSIDRGNGYTF. The CDR3 coding sequence is TGTGCCAGTAGTATAGATCGGGGCAATGGCTACACCTTC. This sequence joins TRBV19 and TRBJ1-2; tentative D call: TRBD1 (5 bases). The V end was cut by 0 bases, the J end by 6 bases, with 8 bases between. Germline lookup yields CDR1 LNHDA and CDR2 SQIVND (reference sequence). The CDR3 runs to 13 residues.

This chain links TRBV15 with TRBJ2-7; D is ambiguous. CDR3 length: 14 residues. Germline values: CDR1 LNHNV, CDR2 YYDKDF (reference sequence). V lost 1 base and J lost 0, with 7 bases in between. CDR3 sequence: CATSRGSFSYEQYF. CDR3 coding DNA: TGTGCCACCAGCAGAGGTTCGTTCTCCTACGAGCAGTACTTC.

The rearrangement uses TRBV5-8 and TRBJ1-2; maybe TRBD1 (5 bases). CDR3 length equals 13 residues. Germline CDR1 reads SGHTS; CDR2 reads YDEGEE. V dropped 0 bases and J dropped 8 bases, with 11 bases sitting between them. The CDR3 coding sequence is TGTGCCAGCAGCTTGGACAGGTCGAGGGGCTACACCTTC. Protein: CASSLDRSRGYTF. The whole variable domain, filled in from reference TRBV5-8 and TRBJ1-2, reads EAGVTQSPTHLIKTRGQQATLRCSPISGHTSVYWYQQALGLGLQFLLWYDEGEERNRGNFPPRFSGRQFPNYSSELNVNALELEDSALYLCASSLDRSRGYTFGSGTRLTVV.